These 7 T cell receptor beta chains were all obtained from the same sample, sequenced in a study of T cells in pancreatic ductal adenocarcinoma. Selected pancreatic ductal adenocarcinoma patients had undergone surgery without neoadjuvant therapy. Libraries were prepared by immunoSEQ multiplex PCR; TCRdb keeps only in-frame clonotypes and omits some of them. The table shows 97,000 or so clones, with around 96% occurring only once. Specimen: PBMCs. The receptors come from a human donor with pancreatic ductal adenocarcinoma.

The chain combines TRBV11-3 with TRBJ2-1; 7 bases fit TRBD2. Trimming took 4 bases from V and 7 from J; bases not matched to a gene: 10. Germline CDR1 SGHNT, CDR2 YENEEA. The CDR3 loop spans 15 amino acids. The CDR3 coding sequence is TGTGCCAGCAGCTCTACATTTAGCGGGCATAATGAGCAGTTCTTC. It encodes CASSSTFSGHNEQFF.

V and J are TRBV7-3 and TRBJ2-5; 7 nucleotides line up with TRBD2. V was clipped by 5 bases and J by 5 bases; unmatched bases: 17. The CDR3 spans 17 residues. Germline values: CDR1 SGHTA, CDR2 FQGTGA. CDR3 sequence: CASSQPWERDGGETQYF. CDR3 DNA sequence: TGTGCCAGCAGCCAGCCCTGGGAGCGGGACGGGGGGGAGACCCAGTACTTC.

V usage is TRBV27 and J usage is TRBJ2-7; D might be TRBD1 (6 bases). V was pared by 3 bases and J by 3 bases, with 12 bases between. This CDR3 is built from 14 residues. From germline, CDR1 is MNHEY and CDR2 SMNVEV (reference sequence). CDR3 amino acids: CASSFVEGDYEQYF. The CDR3, as DNA: TGTGCCAGCAGTTTCGTAGAGGGGGACTACGAGCAGTACTTC.

V usage is TRBV2 and J usage is TRBJ1-5, with 7 bases lining up with TRBD1. V lost 5 bases to trimming and J lost 6 bases; unmatched junction nucleotides: 7. The CDR3 contains 14 residues. CDR1 and CDR2 from the germline V gene are SNHLY and FYNNEI. The CDR3 DNA reads TGTGCCAGCAGTCCCGGGACAGTAAGTCAGCCCCAGCATTTT. Its translation: CASSPGTVSQPQHF.

The chain has TRBV19 and TRBJ2-5; 8 nucleotides align to TRBD1. Germline CDR1 and CDR2: LNHDA and SQIVND (reference sequence). Trimming removed 8 bases from V and 3 bases from J; junction bases left unmatched: 11. There are 15 residues in the CDR3. CDR3 DNA: TGTGCCAGTGGACAATCCGGGACAGGTGAAGAGACCCAGTACTTC. Translated, it gives CASGQSGTGEETQYF.

This clone was seen only a few times. The chain carries TRBV11-3 and TRBJ2-3; D not certain. With 4 bases removed from V and 6 bases from J, the gap between germline ends came to 14 bases. CDR3 length equals 14 residues. CDR1 SGHNT and CDR2 YENEEA come from the germline V gene. Here the CDR3 DNA reads TGTGCCAGCAGCTCCAACTCCAACTGGGATACGCAGTATTTT. Protein product: CASSSNSNWDTQYF.

This CDR3 reads CASSKALRDNDEQYF. The CDR3 nucleotides are TGCGCCAGCAGCAAGGCCCTCCGGGACAACGACGAGCAGTACTTC. The rearrangement joins TRBV4-1 to TRBJ2-7, with TRBD1 as a possible D gene (6 bases). Looked up from germline, CDR1 is MGHRA and CDR2 is YSYEKL. V was trimmed by 5 bases and J by 5 bases, leaving 19 bases between them. CDR3 length equals 15 residues.